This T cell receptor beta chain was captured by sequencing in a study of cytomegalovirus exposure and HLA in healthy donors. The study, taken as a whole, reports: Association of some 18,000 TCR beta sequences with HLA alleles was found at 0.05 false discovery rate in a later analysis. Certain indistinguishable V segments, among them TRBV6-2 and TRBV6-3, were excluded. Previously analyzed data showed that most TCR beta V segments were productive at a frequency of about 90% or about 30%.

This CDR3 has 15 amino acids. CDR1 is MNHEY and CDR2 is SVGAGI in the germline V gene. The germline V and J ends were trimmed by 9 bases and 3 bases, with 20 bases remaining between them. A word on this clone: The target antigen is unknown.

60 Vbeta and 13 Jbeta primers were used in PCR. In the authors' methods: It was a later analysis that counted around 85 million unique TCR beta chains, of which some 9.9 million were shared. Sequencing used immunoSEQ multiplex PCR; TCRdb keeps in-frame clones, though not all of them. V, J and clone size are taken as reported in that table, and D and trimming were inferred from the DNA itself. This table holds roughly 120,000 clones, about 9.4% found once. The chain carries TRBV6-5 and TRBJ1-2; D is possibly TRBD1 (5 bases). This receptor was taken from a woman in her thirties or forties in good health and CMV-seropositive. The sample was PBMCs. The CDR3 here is CARPSTGQPDYGYTF. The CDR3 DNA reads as TGTGCCAGGCCCTCAACAGGTCAGCCGGACTATGGCTACACCTTC.